This TCR beta chain was sequenced for a study of shared clonotypes between healthy human individuals. The data were produced by immunoSEQ multiplex PCR, yet TCRdb's version contains in-frame clones alone and is incomplete. Of approximately 940,000 clones in the sample, approximately 80% were seen once. This CDR3 is 12 amino acids long. Germline V lookup: CDR1 MNHNY, CDR2 SVGAGI (reference sequence). What was sequenced was memory CD4+ T cells sorted from blood. Sample subset: CD45RA-negative fraction. The chain joins TRBV6-6 to TRBJ2-5, with D uncertain. The J call may be faulty, since TRBJ2-7 better matches the DNA end. This sequence originates from a young man in good health. CDR3 nucleotides: TGTGCCAGCAGTTACTTGGCGGACGAGCAGTACTTC. It codes for CASSYLADEQYF.